This TCR beta chain emerged from a study of blood T cell repertoires in COVID-19. The overall study: In each case, the material was cDNA or gDNA derived from T cells, B-cell-depleted T cells, or PBMCs.

Between the trimmed V and J ends, which lost 3 bases and 2 bases, there was a span of 14 bases. This CDR3 comprises 16 residues. Germline loops: CDR1 SGHAT, CDR2 FQNNGV. Libraries were prepared by immunoSEQ multiplex PCR; TCRdb keeps only in-frame clonotypes and omits some of them. The sample consists of roughly 170,000 clones, more than 65% of them appearing once. Source material: peripheral blood. The sequence derives from a woman aged 55-69 years with COVID-19, enrolled during active disease. The gene calls are TRBV11-2 and TRBJ2-1; tentatively, D is TRBD2 (5 bases). In nucleotides, the CDR3 is TGTGCCAGCAGCTTTACCAGCGGCCTGACCTACAATGAGCAGTTCTTC. It is translated as CASSFTSGLTYNEQFF.